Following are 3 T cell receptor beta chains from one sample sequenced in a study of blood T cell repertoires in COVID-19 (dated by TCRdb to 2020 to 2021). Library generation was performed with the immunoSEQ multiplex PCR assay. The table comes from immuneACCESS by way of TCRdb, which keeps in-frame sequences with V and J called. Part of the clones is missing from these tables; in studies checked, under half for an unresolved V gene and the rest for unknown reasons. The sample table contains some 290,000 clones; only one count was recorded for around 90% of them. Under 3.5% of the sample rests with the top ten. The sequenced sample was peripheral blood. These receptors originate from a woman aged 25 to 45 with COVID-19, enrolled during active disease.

CDR3 sequence: CASSLLQGSKTEAFF. The DNA of the CDR3 is TGTGCCAGCAGCTTGTTACAGGGAAGTAAGACTGAAGCTTTCTTT. The V and J genes are TRBV7-9 and TRBJ1-1, with a tentative D call TRBD1 (6 bases). The CDR3 has 15 residues. CDR1 and CDR2 (germline): SEHNR, FQNEAQ (reference sequence). V lost 3 bases, J lost 5 bases, and 16 bases lay in between.

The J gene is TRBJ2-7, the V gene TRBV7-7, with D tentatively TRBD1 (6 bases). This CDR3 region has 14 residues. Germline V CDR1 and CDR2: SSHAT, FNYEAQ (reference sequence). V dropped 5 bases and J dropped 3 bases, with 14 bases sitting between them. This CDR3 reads CASSPLTGNYEQYF. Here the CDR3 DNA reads TGTGCCAGCAGCCCTTTAACAGGGAACTACGAGCAGTACTTC.

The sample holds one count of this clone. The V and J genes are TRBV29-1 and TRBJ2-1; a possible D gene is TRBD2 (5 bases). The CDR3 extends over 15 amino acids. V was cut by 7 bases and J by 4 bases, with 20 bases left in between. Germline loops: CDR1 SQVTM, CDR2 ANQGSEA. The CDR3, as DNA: TGCAGCGCCCACCGAATCTTGGGAGTATACAATGAGCAGTTCTTC. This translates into CSAHRILGVYNEQFF.